Listed below are T cell receptor beta chains from one sample, sequenced in a study of T cell clones after liver transplantation. The method was immunoSEQ multiplex PCR; TCRdb's version includes in-frame clones alone and lacks a portion of them. The table includes about 120,000 clones, approximately 90% detected once. The material was CD4+ T cells from blood, obtained 12 months after liver transplant. These receptors all come from a human patient who received a liver transplant. Some of these T cells may belong to the graft donor. Both conserved end residues are part of each CDR3. The order of the fields is clone size, V gene, J gene, D gene, CDR3 protein, CDR3 DNA. D genes are given only for firm matches. Expanded clones are given a class, and other clones once, few, many or no size at all.

>.|TRBV5-1|TRBJ1-2|.
CASSSTEVGGYTF
TGCGCCAGCAGCTCTACAGAAGTGGGCGGCTACACCTTC
>.|TRBV7-2|TRBJ2-7|.
CASSLEWAGYEQYF
TGTGCCAGCAGCTTAGAATGGGCAGGCTACGAGCAGTACTTC
>.|TRBV28|TRBJ1-1|.
CASSLGTNEAFF
TGTGCCAGCAGTTTAGGGACGAATGAAGCTTTCTTT
>.|TRBV6-1|TRBJ2-5|.
CASSNPSGTQYF
TGTGCCAGCAGCAACCCGAGTGGGACCCAGTACTTC
>.|TRBV19|TRBJ1-5|TRBD1
CASSVPGQGGWQPQHF
TGTGCCAGTAGCGTACCGGGACAGGGAGGATGGCAGCCCCAGCATTTT
>.|TRBV2|TRBJ1-3|.
CASSEARHHSGNTIYF
TGTGCCAGCAGTGAAGCGAGACACCACTCCGGAAACACCATATATTTT
>.|TRBV9|TRBJ2-7|.
CASSVMSTGEQYF
TGTGCCAGCAGCGTAATGTCGACGGGCGAGCAGTACTTC
>.|TRBV5-1|TRBJ2-3|.
CASSLPRERGDTQYF
TGCGCCAGCAGTCTGCCCCGGGAGAGGGGAGATACGCAGTATTTT
>.|TRBV6-5|TRBJ1-1|.
CASSYSLTGPVAFF
TGTGCCAGCAGTTACTCGCTAACAGGTCCGGTAGCTTTCTTT
>.|TRBV5-1|TRBJ2-2|.
CASSGGAGQVGELFF
TGCGCCAGCAGCGGCGGGGCGGGTCAAGTCGGGGAGCTGTTTTTT
>once|TRBV5-1|TRBJ2-7|TRBD1
CASSRQGGSYEQYF
TGCGCCAGCAGCAGACAGGGGGGTTCCTACGAGCAGTACTTC
>.|TRBV11-2|TRBJ2-7|TRBD1
CASSRFGQGSYEQYF
TGTGCCAGCAGCCGTTTTGGACAGGGGTCCTACGAGCAGTACTTC
>.|TRBV6-6|TRBJ1-1|.
CASNAPGYTEAFF
TGTGCCAGCAACGCCCCGGGGTACACTGAAGCTTTCTTT
>.|TRBV27|TRBJ1-1|.
CASSWVRRGTAEAFF
TGTGCCAGCAGTTGGGTTAGGCGGGGAACCGCTGAAGCTTTCTTT
>.|TRBV7-9|TRBJ2-6|TRBD1
CASSLGTGGAGANVLTF
TGTGCCAGCAGCTTAGGGACAGGGGGCGCTGGGGCCAACGTCCTGACTTTC
>.|TRBV28|TRBJ1-5|.
CASREGVSNQPQHF
TGTGCCAGCCGAGAGGGAGTAAGCAATCAGCCCCAGCATTTT
>.|TRBV7-2|TRBJ2-5|.
CASSEGGQETQYF
TGTGCCAGCAGCGAGGGGGGCCAAGAGACCCAGTACTTC
>.|TRBV7-2|TRBJ2-7|.
CASSLGPGLNAYEQYF
TGTGCCAGCAGCTTAGGGCCGGGACTCAACGCCTACGAGCAGTACTTC
>.|TRBV7-2|TRBJ2-1|.
CASSQDRYNEQFF
TGTGCCAGCAGCCAAGACCGGTACAATGAGCAGTTCTTC
>.|TRBV27|TRBJ2-1|.
CASSLLGTHGQFF
TGTGCCAGCAGTTTATTGGGGACCCATGGGCAGTTCTTC
>once|TRBV7-6|TRBJ2-7|.
CASSLGGTFNSYEQYF
TGTGCCAGCAGCTTAGGTGGGACTTTCAACTCCTACGAGCAGTACTTC
>.|TRBV29-1|TRBJ2-5|.
CSVEDPTSRLRETQYF
TGCAGCGTTGAAGATCCCACTAGCAGGTTGAGAGAGACCCAGTACTTC